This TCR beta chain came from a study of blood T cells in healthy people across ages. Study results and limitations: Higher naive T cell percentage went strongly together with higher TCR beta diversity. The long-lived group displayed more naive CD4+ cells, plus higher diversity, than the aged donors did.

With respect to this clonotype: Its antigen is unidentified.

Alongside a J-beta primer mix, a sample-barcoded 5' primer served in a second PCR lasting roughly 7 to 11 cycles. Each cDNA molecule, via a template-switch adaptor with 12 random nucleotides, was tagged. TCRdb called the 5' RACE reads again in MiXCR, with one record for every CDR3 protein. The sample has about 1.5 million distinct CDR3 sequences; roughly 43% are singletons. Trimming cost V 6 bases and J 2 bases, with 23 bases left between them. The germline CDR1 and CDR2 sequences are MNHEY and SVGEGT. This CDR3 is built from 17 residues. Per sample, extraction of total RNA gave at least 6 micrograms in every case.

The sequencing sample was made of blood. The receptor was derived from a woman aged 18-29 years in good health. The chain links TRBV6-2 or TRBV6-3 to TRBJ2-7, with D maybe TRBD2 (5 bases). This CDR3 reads CASSSSRRADRTYEQYF. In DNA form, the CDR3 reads TGTGCCAGCAGCTCCTCTAGGAGAGCGGATCGTACCTACGAGCAGTACTTC.